This paragraph reports one T cell receptor (beta chain). Some clones are missing from TCRdb's copy, which holds only in-frame ones; the method was immunoSEQ multiplex PCR. The repertoire includes about 120,000 clones, about 88% of them detected once, and 8% to 9% sits in the top ten. The CDR3 loop spans 17 amino acids. V lost 0 bases, J lost 4 bases, and 16 bases lay in between. Germline V lookup: CDR1 SGDLS, CDR2 YYNGEE. This specimen comes from a study of blood T cell repertoires in COVID-19. The gene calls are TRBV9 and TRBJ2-2, with D maybe TRBD2 (7 bases). The source material was peripheral blood. The TCR was taken from a woman in her seventies who had recovered from COVID-19. Here the CDR3 DNA reads TGTGCCAGCAGCGTAGCTACCCAGGGAGGGGGCACCGGGGAGCTGTTTTTT. This codes for CASSVATQGGGTGELFF.